This entry lists 4 T cell receptor beta chains sequenced from one sample in a study of blood T cell repertoires in COVID-19. Profiling relied on immunoSEQ multiplex PCR, and the TCRdb table lists in-frame clones only, not all of them. The sample holds 150,000 to 250,000 clones, roughly 87% seen once. The specimen sequenced was PBMCs or T cells enriched from blood (not recorded which). These receptor sequences come from a woman aged 30 to 39 who had recovered from COVID-19.

The chain is built from TRBV7-8 and TRBJ1-5; 8 bases align to TRBD1. The germline V gene has CDR1 SGHVS and CDR2 FQNEAQ. The CDR3 totals 17 residues. The V and J ends lost 1 base and 4 bases, in that order; junction bases with no gene match: 9. The CDR3 loop is CASSLGAGGAKNQPQHF. The CDR3 coding sequence is TGTGCCAGCAGCTTAGGGGCAGGGGGCGCGAAGAATCAGCCCCAGCATTTT.

This chain connects TRBV5-4 to TRBJ2-2; 8 positions match TRBD1. The junction had 6 bases not matched to a gene; V was cut back by 2 bases and J by 6 bases. The CDR3 contains 15 residues. Germline V gene lookup returns CDR1 SGHNT and CDR2 YYREEE (reference sequence). The CDR3 sequence is CASSFMDREAGELFF. The DNA for the CDR3 is TGTGCCAGCAGCTTTATGGACAGGGAGGCCGGGGAGCTGTTTTTT.

J is TRBJ2-1 and V is TRBV27; no definite D call. This CDR3 comprises 14 residues. Germline V gene lookup returns CDR1 MNHEY and CDR2 SMNVEV (reference sequence). V shed 2 bases and J shed 2 bases, with 7 bases lying between them. CDR3 region: CASSLLMTYNEQFF. The DNA for the CDR3 is TGTGCCAGCAGTTTACTAATGACCTACAATGAGCAGTTCTTC.

V is TRBV2 and J is TRBJ2-7, with 7 bases identical to TRBD1. Germline lookup yields CDR1 SNHLY and CDR2 FYNNEI. After removal of 3 bases from V and 3 bases from J, the junction contained 5 bases not matched to a gene. The CDR3 sequence is 14 residues long. The CDR3 spells CASSDDRAYYEQYF. In nucleotides, the CDR3 is TGTGCCAGCAGTGACGACAGGGCCTACTACGAGCAGTACTTC. The whole variable domain, filled in from reference TRBV2 and TRBJ2-7, reads EPEVTQTPSHQVTQMGQEVILRCVPISNHLYFYWYRQILGQKVEFLVSFYNNEISEKSEIFDDQFSVERPDGSNFTLKIRSTKLEDSAMYFCASSDDRAYYEQYFGPGTRLTVT.